The following is a T cell receptor (beta chain) sequence with its context. The data belong to a study of cytomegalovirus exposure and HLA in healthy donors. Study-wide background: Within an early data release were approximately 85 million unique TCRs drawn from HLA-typed donors.

The length of the CDR3 is 15 residues. The V gene lost 5 bases and the J gene lost 8 bases, with 21 bases spanning the gap. CDR1 is SNHLY, CDR2 FYNNEI, per germline. Use of 60 Vbeta and 13 Jbeta primers characterized the PCR. The data were produced by immunoSEQ multiplex PCR, yet TCRdb's version contains in-frame clones alone and is incomplete. The table has some 180,000 clones, 65% to 80% seen once. V gene TRBV2 combines with J gene TRBJ1-2; D may be TRBD1 (6 bases). The clonotype was recovered from a woman in her 30s in good health and CMV-seropositive. Input material: PBMCs. This CDR3 reads CASSQDRNPLRGYTF. As DNA, the CDR3 is TGTGCCAGCAGTCAGGACAGAAACCCTCTTCGGGGCTACACCTTC.